The 29 T cell receptor beta chains in this list originate from one sample, sequenced in a study of cytomegalovirus exposure and HLA in healthy donors. Here immunoSEQ multiplex PCR was the method, and the copy in TCRdb shows in-frame clones only, minus some. The data show 150,000 or so clones, 75% to 90% seen once. Sequenced: PBMCs. These receptors were taken from a woman in her 30s in good health and CMV-seropositive.

This clone came up once. CDR3 amino acids: CSVQGYGYTF. Written as DNA, the CDR3 is TGCAGCGTTCAGGGGTATGGCTACACCTTC. The chain combines TRBV29-1 with TRBJ1-2; D is perhaps TRBD1 (6 bases). Germline CDR1 and CDR2: SQVTM and ANQGSEA. The CDR3 is 10 amino acids. Trimming stripped 5 bases from V and 5 bases from J, with 6 bases between.

The CDR3 nucleotides are TGTGCCAGCAGTAGGGGTGGGACTGAAGCTTTCTTT. Translating it yields CASSRGGTEAFF. The V and J genes are TRBV2 and TRBJ1-1; TRBD1 might be the D (5 bases). This CDR3 is built from 12 residues. The V end was cut by 5 bases, the J end by 5 bases, with 9 bases between. The germline V gene encodes CDR1 SNHLY and CDR2 FYNNEI.

The J gene is TRBJ1-5, the V gene TRBV19, with 8 bases identical to TRBD1. The CDR3 covers 15 residues. Germline V gene data show CDR1 as LNHDA and CDR2 as SQIVND (reference sequence). With V trimmed by 3 bases and J by 6 bases, 7 bases remained unmatched. The CDR3: CASSIRDRGGQPQHF. DNA of the CDR3: TGTGCCAGTAGTATCCGAGACAGGGGAGGTCAGCCCCAGCATTTT.

The V gene is TRBV7-8, the J gene TRBJ1-1; D is uncertain. There are 14 residues in the CDR3. The germline gives CDR1 SGHVS, CDR2 FQNEAQ. V gave up 3 bases and J gave up 1 base, with 9 bases separating them. CDR3 nucleotides: TGTGCCAGCAGCTTTAGTGCCTGGAACACTGAAGCTTTCTTT. It is translated as CASSFSAWNTEAFF.

The chain carries TRBV29-1 and TRBJ2-5; D ambiguous. The CDR3 extends over 11 amino acids. V was shortened by 3 bases and J by 5 bases, with 7 bases between the two germline ends. Germline loops: CDR1 SQVTM, CDR2 ANQGSEA. Here the CDR3 DNA reads TGCAGCGTTGAGGAGATGGAGACCCAGTACTTC. Amino acid sequence: CSVEEMETQYF.

The chain couples TRBV7-9 to TRBJ2-7; 8 bases line up with TRBD1. In germline, CDR1 is SEHNR, CDR2 FQNEAQ (reference sequence). The junction had 9 bases not matched to a gene; V was cut back by 5 bases and J by 0 bases. The CDR3 spans 16 residues. The CDR3 spells CASSQGAGGFSYEQYF. The CDR3 DNA reads as TGTGCCAGCAGCCAAGGGGCAGGGGGCTTCTCCTACGAGCAGTACTTC.

This chain joins TRBV5-4 and TRBJ2-4; 8 bases fit TRBD2. This CDR3 region has 16 residues. V was clipped by 0 bases and J by 0 bases; unmatched bases: 2. The germline CDR1 and CDR2 sequences are SGHNT and YYREEE (reference sequence). The CDR3 DNA follows: TGTGCCAGCAGCTTGGGTAGCGGGGTAGCCAAAAACATTCAGTACTTC. Its protein is CASSLGSGVAKNIQYF.

This chain uses TRBV4-1 with TRBJ1-2, with D unresolved. V lost 0 bases, J lost 0 bases, and 8 bases lay in between. Germline V gene lookup returns CDR1 MGHRA and CDR2 YSYEKL. CDR3 size: 15 residues. The CDR3 region is CASSQDASSNYGYTF. The CDR3 DNA reads as TGCGCCAGCAGCCAAGATGCCAGTTCTAACTATGGCTACACCTTC.

J is TRBJ1-2 and V is TRBV7-8; TRBD1 agrees at 9 bases. The J segment lost 3 bases and the V segment lost 3 bases, leaving 11 bases of the junction unmatched. CDR1 is SGHVS, CDR2 FQNEAQ, per germline. The CDR3 is 17 residues long. The CDR3 coding sequence is TGTGCCAGCAGCTTCCGCCGGGACAGGGCCTTGGACTATGGCTACACCTTC. It specifies CASSFRRDRALDYGYTF. Drawing the rest from reference TRBV7-8 and TRBJ1-2, the complete variable domain is GAGVSQSPRYKVAKRGQDVALRCDPISGHVSLFWYQQALGQGPEFLTYFQNEAQLDKSGLPSDRFFAERPEGSVSTLKIQRTQQEDSAVYLCASSFRRDRALDYGYTFGSGTRLTVV.

J is TRBJ2-5 and V is TRBV5-1; 9 positions agree with TRBD2. The CDR3 loop spans 16 amino acids. Germline lookup yields CDR1 SGHRS and CDR2 YFSETQ. V dropped 3 bases and J dropped 1; count of bases not matched to a gene: 7. The CDR3 DNA follows: TGCGCCAGCAGCTCCCTTCTAGCGGGGACCCAAGAGACCCAGTACTTC. Protein: CASSSLLAGTQETQYF.

CDR3 nucleotides: TGTGCCAGCACTATGCAACAGGGGGCCCTTTATAATTCACCCCTCCACTTT. Translated: CASTMQQGALYNSPLHF. The chain carries TRBV28 and TRBJ1-6, with 9 bases that match TRBD1. V gave up 7 bases and J gave up 4 bases; unmatched junction bases: 11. The CDR3 contains 17 residues. The V gene's germline CDR1 is MDHEN and CDR2 SYDVKM.

This sequence joins TRBV6-1 and TRBJ1-4; D may be TRBD1 (6 bases). Germline V gene sequence: CDR1 MNHNS, CDR2 SASEGT. This CDR3 is built from 13 residues. The V and J ends lost 4 bases and 13 bases respectively, with 16 bases between them. The DNA of the CDR3 is TGTGCCAGCAGTGCGGGGGGTGGCAGGGGACTGTTTTTT. Its protein product is CASSAGGGRGLFF.

This chain uses TRBV7-8 with TRBJ1-2; the D gene is possibly TRBD1 (5 bases). The CDR3 is made up of 18 amino acids. With 0 bases removed from V and 3 bases from J, the gap between germline ends came to 20 bases. In germline, CDR1 is SGHVS, CDR2 FQNEAQ. CDR3 sequence: CASSLALTEPDKYYGYTF. Written as DNA, the CDR3 is TGTGCCAGCAGCTTAGCCCTCACGGAGCCGGACAAATACTATGGCTACACCTTC.

Relative to its sample, this clone is medium-sized. V and J are TRBV6-5 and TRBJ2-1, with 10 positions matching TRBD2. V lost 2 bases and J lost 8; bases outside the gene matches: 6. In germline, CDR1 is MNHEY, CDR2 SVGAGI. The CDR3 sequence is 15 residues long. The CDR3 sequence is CASSYEASGSYEQFF. The DNA of the CDR3 is TGTGCCAGCAGTTACGAAGCTAGCGGGAGTTATGAGCAGTTCTTC.

The rearrangement joins TRBV18 to TRBJ1-5, with 8 bases fitting TRBD1. This CDR3 has 14 residues. In germline, CDR1 is KGHSH, CDR2 LQKENI. Losses at the gene ends were 5 bases for V and 7 bases for J; bases not matched to a gene: 7. CDR3 DNA: TGTGCCAGCTCAAAGGACAGGGTCAGACAGCCCCAGCATTTT. This sequence encodes CASSKDRVRQPQHF.

Regarding this clone: Other DNA sequences in this specimen translate into the identical CDR3. The gene calls are TRBV6-1 and TRBJ1-3; no reliable D call. Trimming took off 1 base at V and 0 bases at J, with 13 bases between the two ends. The germline gives CDR1 MNHNS, CDR2 SASEGT. The CDR3 is 17 amino acids. CDR3 coding DNA: TGTGCCAGCAGTGAAGATATTAGACACAACTCTGGAAACACCATATATTTT. Protein sequence: CASSEDIRHNSGNTIYF.

This rearrangement joins TRBV29-1 to TRBJ1-2; D gene uncertain. Germline V gene lookup returns CDR1 SQVTM and CDR2 ANQGSEA. V lost 7 bases to trimming and J lost 5 bases, with 17 bases between them. CDR3 length: 13 amino acids. The DNA of the CDR3 is TGCAGCGCATTATTCCCGGGATTTTATGGCTACACCTTC. This translates into CSALFPGFYGYTF.

The CDR3 here is CASSLRDRNQPQHF. The CDR3 bases are TGTGCCAGCAGCCTAAGGGACAGAAATCAGCCCCAGCATTTT. V usage is TRBV14 and J usage is TRBJ1-5; TRBD1 agrees at 7 bases. V gave up 4 bases and J gave up 4 bases; unmatched junction bases: 4. CDR3 length: 14 residues. In germline, CDR1 is SGHDN, CDR2 FVKESK.

The chain has TRBV7-2 and TRBJ2-1; D may be TRBD2 (6 bases). In germline, CDR1 is SGHTA, CDR2 FQGNSA. This CDR3 has 18 residues. The ends were cut back, 1 base at V and 0 bases at J, with 16 bases in the middle. CDR3 sequence reads: CASSLGVRRGYSYNEQFF. DNA of the CDR3: TGTGCCAGCAGCTTAGGGGTGAGGCGGGGATACTCCTACAATGAGCAGTTCTTC.

This chain connects TRBV25-1 to TRBJ2-7; 8 bases fit TRBD1. CDR3 length equals 17 residues. Germline V gene sequence: CDR1 MGHDK, CDR2 SYGVNS. The trim removed 0 bases at V and 0 bases at J, leaving 7 bases unmatched. CDR3: CASSEYGQGLSSYEQYF. The CDR3 nucleotides are TGTGCCAGCAGTGAATACGGACAGGGTTTAAGCTCCTACGAGCAGTACTTC.

As DNA, the CDR3 is TGTGCCAGCAGCCTCAATCCAGGGGGCGTCGATGGCTACACCTTC. Encoded protein: CASSLNPGGVDGYTF. The chain couples TRBV27 to TRBJ1-2; TRBD1 agrees at 8 bases. J lost 6 bases, V lost 6 bases, and 12 bases had no gene match. Germline values: CDR1 MNHEY, CDR2 SMNVEV (reference sequence). The CDR3 is 15 residues long.

As DNA, the CDR3 is TGCGCCAGCAGCGTGGGACTAGCGGGGAACACCGGGGAGCTGTTTTTT. Its translation is CASSVGLAGNTGELFF. The V gene is TRBV5-1, the J gene TRBJ2-2; TRBD2 matches 12 bases. The CDR3 is 16 residues long. CDR1 is SGHRS and CDR2 is YFSETQ in the germline V gene. With V trimmed by 4 bases and J by 1 base, 2 bases remained unmatched. Filled out from reference TRBV5-1 and TRBJ2-2, the complete variable domain reads KAGVTQTPRYLIKTRGQQVTLSCSPISGHRSVSWYQQTPGQGLQFLFEYFSETQRNKGNFPGRFSGRQFSNSRSEMNVSTLELGDSALYLCASSVGLAGNTGELFFGEGSRLTVL.

The chain combines TRBV2 with TRBJ2-7; D is ambiguous. V gave up 4 bases and J gave up 4 bases, with 5 bases separating them. Germline CDR1 is SNHLY and CDR2 is FYNNEI. The length of the CDR3 is 11 residues. The CDR3 sequence is CASSGGYEQYF. Here the CDR3 DNA reads TGTGCCAGCAGTGGAGGTTACGAGCAGTACTTC.

J is TRBJ2-7 and V is TRBV19; 8 nucleotides match TRBD1. J was trimmed by 0 bases and V by 5 bases; bases with no gene match: 3. Germline V lookup: CDR1 LNHDA, CDR2 SQIVND (reference sequence). CDR3 size: 14 residues. CDR3 bases: TGTGCCAGTAGTTTGACAGGGGCCTCCTACGAGCAGTACTTC. Encoded protein: CASSLTGASYEQYF.

This clone appeared a single time. This chain connects TRBV5-1 to TRBJ1-1, with TRBD1 as a possible D gene (6 bases). The CDR3 loop spans 15 amino acids. Germline CDR1 and CDR2: SGHRS and YFSETQ. V was trimmed by 1 base and J by 1 base, leaving 11 bases between them. The CDR3 DNA sequence: TGCGCCAGCAGCTTGCAGGGGTTAGGGAACACTGAAGCTTTCTTT. Encoded protein: CASSLQGLGNTEAFF.

This clone was picked up one time. This rearrangement joins TRBV2 to TRBJ1-1; D not certain. The CDR3 runs 13 residues. CDR1 is SNHLY and CDR2 is FYNNEI in the germline V gene. V was cut by 4 bases and J by 1 base, with 7 bases left in between. CDR3 nucleotide sequence: TGTGCCAGCAGTGTTGAGGGGAACACTGAAGCTTTCTTT. Its translation: CASSVEGNTEAFF.

The V call is TRBV28, the J call TRBJ1-5; D is uncertain. The CDR3 sequence is 15 residues long. Germline V CDR1 and CDR2: MDHEN, SYDVKM. Deletions cut 3 bases from V and 5 bases from J, with 14 bases between. CDR3 bases: TGTGCCAGCAGTTTCGAACGACCCGGGGATCAGCCCCAGCATTTT. It yields the protein CASSFERPGDQPQHF.

The rearrangement uses TRBV5-1 and TRBJ2-7; D is uncertain. CDR1 and CDR2 (germline): SGHRS, YFSETQ. V shed 4 bases and J shed 6 bases, with 14 bases lying between them. The CDR3 covers 13 residues. The CDR3 reads CASSNPGFSEQYF. The CDR3 region has the DNA TGCGCCAGCAGCAACCCCGGTTTCTCCGAGCAGTACTTC.

The chain combines TRBV5-1 with TRBJ2-7; 12 bases line up with TRBD2. With V trimmed by 1 base and J by 9 bases, 5 bases remained unmatched. The CDR3 has 14 amino acids. Germline CDR1 is SGHRS and CDR2 is YFSETQ. In DNA, the CDR3 is TGCGCCAGCAGCTTGACTAGCGGGGGGCCGGGGCAGTACTTC. Protein: CASSLTSGGPGQYF.